These 32 T cell receptor beta chains were sequenced from one sample in a study of T cell changes during pregnancy in multiple sclerosis. Clones were read by immunoSEQ multiplex PCR, and TCRdb kept only the in-frame ones, dropping some. The profile shows 35,000 to 45,000 clones, roughly 87% of them singletons. Specimen: CD4+ T cells from peripheral blood mononuclear cells, collected after pregnancy. These receptors all come from a female donor with multiple sclerosis, enrolled in a pregnancy study.

This clone was counted only a few times. The CDR3 is CASSNQRGIGNEQFF. The CDR3 region has the DNA TGTGCCAGTAGTAACCAGCGGGGGATCGGGAATGAGCAGTTCTTC. The rearrangement joins TRBV19 to TRBJ2-1; 8 bases line up with TRBD2. The CDR3 loop spans 15 amino acids. The V segment lost 4 bases and the J segment 7 bases; nucleotides outside the gene matches: 9. Germline lookup yields CDR1 LNHDA and CDR2 SQIVND (reference sequence).

The J gene is TRBJ2-1, the V gene TRBV19; 12 bases are shared with TRBD1. Germline loops: CDR1 LNHDA, CDR2 SQIVND (reference sequence). CDR3 length: 15 residues. V shed 6 bases, J shed 6 bases, and the junction held 6 bases outside the gene matches. The CDR3 region has the DNA TGTGCCAGTAGAGGGGACAGGGGGCAGCCCAATGAGCAGTTCTTC. It encodes CASRGDRGQPNEQFF.

The chain joins TRBV2 to TRBJ2-7; D unclear. From germline, CDR1 is SNHLY and CDR2 FYNNEI. The CDR3 totals 11 residues. V lost 5 bases and J 1 base, leaving 3 bases between the germline ends. CDR3: CASSPSYEQYF. In nucleotides, the CDR3 is TGTGCCAGCAGTCCTTCCTACGAGCAGTACTTC.

V is TRBV6-5 and J is TRBJ1-4; 9 nucleotides match TRBD1. Trimming removed 5 bases from V and 6 bases from J; junction bases left unmatched: 7. The CDR3 is 15 amino acids. CDR1 and CDR2 (germline): MNHEY, SVGAGI. Here the CDR3 reads CASSKGQGRDEKLFF. The CDR3 coding sequence is TGTGCCAGCAGTAAAGGACAGGGGAGGGATGAAAAACTGTTTTTT.

The rearrangement uses TRBV4-3 and TRBJ2-3; 9 positions agree with TRBD2. The V gene's germline CDR1 is LGHNA and CDR2 YSLEER. The ends lost 4 bases at V and 2 bases at J; junction bases unmatched: 7. The CDR3 has 16 residues. CDR3 loop: CASSRLAGRFTDTQYF. The CDR3 DNA is TGCGCCAGCAGCCGGCTAGCGGGGAGATTCACAGATACGCAGTATTTT.

The V gene is TRBV18, the J gene TRBJ1-1; a possible D gene is TRBD1 (6 bases). Germline V gene lookup returns CDR1 KGHSH and CDR2 LQKENI. The V gene lost 6 bases and the J gene lost 3 bases, with 11 bases spanning the gap. The CDR3 covers 13 residues. The DNA of the CDR3 is TGTGCCAGCTCTATGGGGGCGGACACTGAAGCTTTCTTT. Translating gives CASSMGADTEAFF.

DNA of the CDR3: TGTGCCAGCAGCTTCGCCGCGGTACAACTGTTTTTT. Its protein product is CASSFAAVQLFF. This chain connects TRBV11-2 to TRBJ1-4; D remains ambiguous. V dropped 3 bases and J dropped 12 bases, with 11 bases sitting between them. The germline gives CDR1 SGHAT, CDR2 FQNNGV. The CDR3 extends over 12 amino acids.

The chain uses TRBV15 and TRBJ2-2, with TRBD2 as a possible D gene (5 bases). CDR1 and CDR2 from the germline V gene are LNHNV and YYDKDF (reference sequence). Trimming left V 1 base short and J 1 base short, with 10 bases between. The CDR3 has 16 residues. CDR3 loop: CATSRGGEGNTGELFF. In DNA, the CDR3 is TGTGCCACCAGCAGAGGTGGTGAGGGGAACACCGGGGAGCTGTTTTTT.

This clone appeared a single time. The V gene is TRBV7-3, the J gene TRBJ1-1, with 7 bases aligning to TRBD1. This CDR3 contains 14 residues. V was clipped by 5 bases and J by 5 bases; unmatched bases: 8. Germline V gives CDR1 SGHTA, CDR2 FQGTGA. The CDR3 region has the DNA TGTGCCAGCAGCCGGACAGGAGGTTTGACTGAAGCTTTCTTT. Its translation: CASSRTGGLTEAFF.

The V and J genes are TRBV5-8 and TRBJ2-3; TRBD1 is a possible D gene (6 bases). CDR1 is SGHTS, CDR2 YDEGEE, per germline. Deletions cut 3 bases from V and 6 bases from J, with 23 bases between. CDR3 length: 17 amino acids. CDR3 DNA: TGTGCCAGCAGCTCGCTGAGGGGACGGCCCCAGGGGGATACGCAGTATTTT. It specifies CASSSLRGRPQGDTQYF.

The chain links TRBV15 to TRBJ1-5; D uncertain. The CDR3 is made up of 15 amino acids. Germline lookup yields CDR1 LNHNV and CDR2 YYDKDF (reference sequence). V lost 0 bases and J lost 11, with 17 bases in between. CDR3 region: CATSRDWETAESQHF. CDR3 coding DNA: TGTGCCACCAGCAGAGATTGGGAGACGGCGGAGTCCCAGCATTTT.

The chain uses TRBV30 and TRBJ2-7; D perhaps matches TRBD2 (7 bases). The V gene's germline CDR1 is GTSNPN and CDR2 SVGIG (reference sequence). V was pared by 2 bases and J by 6 bases, with 14 bases between. This CDR3 has 13 amino acids. This chain's CDR3 is CAWSFLGGLEQYF. Written as DNA, the CDR3 is TGTGCCTGGAGTTTCCTCGGGGGGCTCGAGCAGTACTTC.

The chain joins TRBV19 to TRBJ2-3; D is unresolved. Germline CDR1 LNHDA, CDR2 SQIVND (reference sequence). Trimming cost V 3 bases and J 2 bases, with 9 bases left between them. This CDR3 is 14 amino acids long. The CDR3 bases are TGTGCCAGTAGTATCGGGTTATACACAGATACGCAGTATTTT. Translation: CASSIGLYTDTQYF. Combining the CDR3 with reference TRBV19 and TRBJ2-3 gives the whole variable domain DGGITQSPKYLFRKEGQNVTLSCEQNLNHDAMYWYRQDPGQGLRLIYYSQIVNDFQKGDIAEGYSVSREKKESFPLTVTSAQKNPTAFYLCASSIGLYTDTQYFGPGTRLTVL.

This chain uses TRBV5-1 with TRBJ2-4; 9 bases align to TRBD1. Germline CDR1 reads SGHRS; CDR2 reads YFSETQ. CDR3 length: 15 amino acids. J gave up 8 bases and V 4 bases, and 10 bases lay outside the gene matches. CDR3 in amino acids: CASSPTTGGADIQYF. Written as DNA, the CDR3 is TGCGCCAGCAGCCCGACCACAGGGGGCGCGGACATTCAGTACTTC.

This clone came up once. This rearrangement joins TRBV4-3 to TRBJ2-6; a possible D gene is TRBD1 (6 bases). There are 14 residues in the CDR3. V lost 7 bases and J 2 bases, leaving 9 bases between the germline ends. Germline loops: CDR1 LGHNA, CDR2 YSLEER. CDR3 DNA sequence: TGCGCCAGCAAAAGACAGGCTGGGGCCAACGTCCTGACTTTC. Translating gives CASKRQAGANVLTF.

This clone was counted between two and nine times. This rearrangement joins TRBV5-1 to TRBJ2-7, with 14 bases lining up with TRBD2. The ends lost 4 bases at V and 5 bases at J; junction bases unmatched: 5. The CDR3 totals 15 residues. Germline CDR1 reads SGHRS; CDR2 reads YFSETQ. Here the CDR3 reads CASSLTSGGVNEQYF. The CDR3 DNA is TGCGCCAGCAGCCTGACTAGCGGGGGGGTCAACGAGCAGTACTTC.

A note on this clone: In the same sample, other DNA sequences code for this CDR3. V gene TRBV6-5 combines with J gene TRBJ1-2; 7 nucleotides match TRBD1. CDR3 length equals 15 residues. The ends lost 2 bases at V and 7 bases at J; junction bases unmatched: 10. Germline CDR1 reads MNHEY; CDR2 reads SVGAGI. CDR3 nucleotide sequence: TGTGCCAGCAGTTACGGGACAGAACCTAAAACTGGCTACACCTTC. This encodes CASSYGTEPKTGYTF.

This clone showed up just a few times. The rearrangement joins TRBV15 to TRBJ2-3, with 10 bases that match TRBD1. The CDR3 is 17 amino acids. Trimming at V came to 5 bases and at J to 6 bases, leaving 14 bases not matched to a gene. Germline CDR1 and CDR2: LNHNV and YYDKDF (reference sequence). The CDR3 DNA follows: TGTGCCACCAGCCGCCTACTATCGACAGGGGGCCTTGATACGCAGTATTTT. Protein: CATSRLLSTGGLDTQYF.

The CDR3: CSASDRANYGYTF. CDR3 DNA sequence: TGCAGCGCCTCGGACAGGGCGAACTATGGCTACACCTTC. This chain uses TRBV29-1 with TRBJ1-2, with TRBD1 identical over 8 bases. The CDR3 covers 13 residues. V was pared by 7 bases and J by 2 bases, with 6 bases of the junction left unmatched. Germline V gene lookup returns CDR1 SQVTM and CDR2 ANQGSEA.

The chain uses TRBV4-1 and TRBJ2-7, with 9 bases that match TRBD2. V dropped 4 bases and J dropped 6; count of bases not matched to a gene: 13. CDR1 and CDR2 (germline): MGHRA, YSYEKL. The CDR3 runs to 16 residues. The DNA for the CDR3 is TGCGCCAGCAGCCGGGGTGGGCTAGCGGGGTTTGTCGAGCAGTACTTC. Translating gives CASSRGGLAGFVEQYF.

V usage is TRBV5-4 and J usage is TRBJ2-5; D is possibly TRBD2 (5 bases). V shed 2 bases and J shed 2 bases, with 13 bases lying between them. The CDR3 runs to 15 residues. Germline values: CDR1 SGHNT, CDR2 YYREEE (reference sequence). Written as DNA, the CDR3 is TGTGCCAGCAGCTTCGGCGGGCTGGGGCAAGAGACCCAGTACTTC. This gives the protein CASSFGGLGQETQYF.

The gene calls are TRBV5-6 and TRBJ1-2; possibly TRBD1 for D (6 bases). V lost 0 bases to trimming and J lost 5 bases, with 11 bases between them. CDR3 length equals 14 residues. Germline V gene sequence: CDR1 SGHDT, CDR2 YYEEEE. The CDR3 region has the DNA TGTGCCAGCAGCTTGGGCACAGGGCGGTATGGCTACACCTTC. It codes for CASSLGTGRYGYTF.

V gene TRBV28 combines with J gene TRBJ2-3; 9 nucleotides match TRBD2. The trim removed 5 bases at V and 8 bases at J, leaving 14 bases unmatched. Germline CDR1 is MDHEN and CDR2 is SYDVKM. The CDR3 is 16 residues long. The CDR3 spells CASSALLAGALGTQYF. The CDR3 bases are TGTGCCAGCAGTGCCCTTTTAGCGGGGGCCCTCGGTACGCAGTATTTT.

The chain carries TRBV7-3 and TRBJ1-1; tentative D call: TRBD1 (6 bases). V was trimmed by 0 bases and J by 5 bases, leaving 13 bases between them. This CDR3 spans 15 amino acids. Per germline, CDR1 SGHTA and CDR2 FQGTGA. CDR3 loop: CASSLTRAGATEAFF. The CDR3 DNA sequence: TGTGCCAGCAGCTTAACCAGAGCAGGGGCTACTGAAGCTTTCTTT. Full variable domain (rest looked up from reference TRBV7-3 and TRBJ1-1): GAGVSQTPSNKVTEKGKYVELRCDPISGHTALYWYRQSLGQGPEFLIYFQGTGAADDSGLPNDRFFAVRPEGSVSTLKIQRTERGDSAVYLCASSLTRAGATEAFFGQGTRLTVV.

Points on this clone: Other DNA sequences in the sample encode the same CDR3. The chain recombines TRBV30 with TRBJ1-2; D is unresolved. The CDR3 extends over 12 amino acids. V lost 2 bases and J 8 bases, leaving 12 bases between the germline ends. The germline gives CDR1 GTSNPN, CDR2 SVGIG (reference sequence). The CDR3 here is CAWSRQAGGYTF. The DNA of the CDR3 is TGTGCCTGGAGTCGTCAGGCTGGCGGCTACACCTTC. Filled out from reference TRBV30 and TRBJ1-2, the complete variable domain reads SQTIHQWPATLVQPVGSPLSLECTVEGTSNPNLYWYRQAAGRGLQLLFYSVGIGQISSEVPQNLSASRPQDRQFILSSKKLLLSDSGFYLCAWSRQAGGYTFGSGTRLTVV.

This rearrangement joins TRBV13 to TRBJ1-3; TRBD1 might be the D (5 bases). Germline V gives CDR1 PRHDT, CDR2 FYEKMQ (reference sequence). V shed 1 base and J shed 2 bases, with 12 bases lying between them. The CDR3 consists of 16 residues. CDR3 DNA sequence: TGTGCCAGCAGCTTAGCCGCGGGGGGAACTGGAAACACCATATATTTT. Its protein is CASSLAAGGTGNTIYF.

This chain connects TRBV5-8 to TRBJ2-5; 10 nucleotides match TRBD2. CDR1 is SGHTS and CDR2 is YDEGEE in the germline V gene. V was pared by 3 bases and J by 4 bases, with 9 bases of the junction left unmatched. There are 16 residues in the CDR3. The CDR3 coding sequence is TGTGCCAGCAGCTCTACAGCGGGGGGGCTCTCAGAGACCCAGTACTTC. Its protein is CASSSTAGGLSETQYF.

Note on this clone: Other DNA sequences in the same sample also yield this CDR3. The chain combines TRBV5-1 with TRBJ2-5; 7 bases fit TRBD2. CDR1 and CDR2 from the germline V gene are SGHRS and YFSETQ. The junction had 3 bases not matched to a gene; V was cut back by 1 base and J by 0 bases. This CDR3 comprises 15 residues. The CDR3: CASSLSGVNQETQYF. Written as DNA, the CDR3 is TGCGCCAGCAGCTTGAGCGGGGTGAACCAAGAGACCCAGTACTTC.

V and J are TRBV30 and TRBJ1-5; perhaps TRBD1 as D (6 bases). The CDR3 length is 13 residues. Germline CDR1 reads GTSNPN; CDR2 reads SVGIG (reference sequence). V lost 4 bases to trimming and J lost 9 bases, with 16 bases between them. CDR3: CAWNREEGSPQHF. The CDR3 DNA reads TGTGCCTGGAACAGGGAAGAGGGGTCGCCCCAGCATTTT.

This sequence joins TRBV6-5 and TRBJ1-2, with 8 bases matching TRBD1. Losses at the gene ends were 7 bases for V and 5 bases for J; bases not matched to a gene: 9. The CDR3 length is 14 residues. Germline V CDR1 and CDR2: MNHEY, SVGAGI. This CDR3 reads CASTLGTGAYGYTF. CDR3 DNA: TGTGCCAGCACCCTCGGGACAGGCGCTTATGGCTACACCTTC.

This sequence joins TRBV2 and TRBJ2-5, with D possibly being TRBD2 (6 bases). V lost 4 bases and J lost 7, with 19 bases in between. CDR1 is SNHLY and CDR2 is FYNNEI in the germline V gene. CDR3 length: 15 amino acids. The CDR3 is CASSGGGGGHGTQYF. The CDR3 DNA is TGTGCCAGCAGTGGGGGAGGTGGAGGGCACGGGACCCAGTACTTC.

Remarks on this clone: The same CDR3 is also encoded by other DNA sequences in this sample. The V gene is TRBV4-1, the J gene TRBJ1-2, with D perhaps matching TRBD1 (5 bases). The length of the CDR3 is 14 residues. The V and J ends lost 5 bases and 5 bases respectively, with 15 bases between them. CDR1 and CDR2 (germline): MGHRA, YSYEKL. In DNA, the CDR3 is TGCGCCAGCAGCTCCCCGGGGGGGGATTATGGCTACACCTTC. This encodes CASSSPGGDYGYTF.